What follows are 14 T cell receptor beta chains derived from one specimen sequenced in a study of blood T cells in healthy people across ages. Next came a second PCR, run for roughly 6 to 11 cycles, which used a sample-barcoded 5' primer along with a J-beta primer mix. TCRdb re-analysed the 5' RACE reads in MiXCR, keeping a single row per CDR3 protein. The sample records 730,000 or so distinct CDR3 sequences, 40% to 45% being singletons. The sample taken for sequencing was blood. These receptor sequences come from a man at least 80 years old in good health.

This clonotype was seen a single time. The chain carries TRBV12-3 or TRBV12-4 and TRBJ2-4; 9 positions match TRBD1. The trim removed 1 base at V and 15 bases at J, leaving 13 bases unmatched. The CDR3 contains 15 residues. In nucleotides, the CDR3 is TGTGCCAGCAGTTTAGGGACAGGGGTTAGGGACGAGCGGTACTTC. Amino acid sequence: CASSLGTGVRDERYF.

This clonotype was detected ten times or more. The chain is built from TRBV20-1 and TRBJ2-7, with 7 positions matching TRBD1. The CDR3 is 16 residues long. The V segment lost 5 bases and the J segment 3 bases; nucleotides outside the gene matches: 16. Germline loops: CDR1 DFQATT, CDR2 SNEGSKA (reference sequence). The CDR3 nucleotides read TGCAGTGCTCGGGGTCCTGGGACAGTGATTAGCTACGAGCAGTACTTC. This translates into CSARGPGTVISYEQYF.

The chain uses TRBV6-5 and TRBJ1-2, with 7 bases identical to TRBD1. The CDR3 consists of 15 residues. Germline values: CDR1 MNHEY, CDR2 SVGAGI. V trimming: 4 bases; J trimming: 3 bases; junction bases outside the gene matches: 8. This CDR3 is CASSFTDREDYGYTF. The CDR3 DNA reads TGTGCCAGCAGTTTCACTGACAGGGAGGACTATGGCTACACCTTC.

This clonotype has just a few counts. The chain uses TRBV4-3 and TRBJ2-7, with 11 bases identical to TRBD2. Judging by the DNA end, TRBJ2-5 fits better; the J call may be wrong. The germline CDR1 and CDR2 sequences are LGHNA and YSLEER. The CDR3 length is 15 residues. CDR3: CASSPGTSGRVTQYF. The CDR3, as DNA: TGCGCCAGCAGCCCAGGGACTAGCGGTAGAGTGACCCAGTACTTC.

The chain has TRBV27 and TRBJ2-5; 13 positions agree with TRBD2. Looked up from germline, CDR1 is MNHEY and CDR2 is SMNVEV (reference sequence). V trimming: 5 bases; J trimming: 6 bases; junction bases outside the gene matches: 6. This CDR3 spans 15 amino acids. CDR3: CASSATSGRVQTQYF. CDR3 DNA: TGTGCCAGCAGTGCCACTAGCGGGAGGGTTCAGACCCAGTACTTC.

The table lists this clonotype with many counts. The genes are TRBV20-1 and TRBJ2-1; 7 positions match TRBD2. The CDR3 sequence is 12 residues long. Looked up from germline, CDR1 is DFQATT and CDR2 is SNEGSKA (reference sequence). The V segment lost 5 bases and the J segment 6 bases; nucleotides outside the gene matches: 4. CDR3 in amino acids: CSAFGLVNEQFF. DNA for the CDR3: TGCAGTGCTTTTGGACTAGTCAATGAGCAGTTCTTC.

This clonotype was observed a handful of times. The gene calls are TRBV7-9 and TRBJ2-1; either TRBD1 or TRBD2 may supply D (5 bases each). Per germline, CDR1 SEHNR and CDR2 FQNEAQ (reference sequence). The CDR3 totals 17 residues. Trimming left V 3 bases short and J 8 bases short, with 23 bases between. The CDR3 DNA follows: TGTGCCAGCAGCTTCCTCCTGGCCCTCAGGGTGGGGGATGAGCAGTTCTTC. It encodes CASSFLLALRVGDEQFF.

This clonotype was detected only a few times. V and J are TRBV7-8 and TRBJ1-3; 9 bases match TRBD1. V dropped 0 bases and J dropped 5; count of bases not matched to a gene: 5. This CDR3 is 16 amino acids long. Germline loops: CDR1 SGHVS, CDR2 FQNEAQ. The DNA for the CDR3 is TGTGCCAGCAGCTTAGCCGGGACAGGGCTAAGAAACACCATATATTTT. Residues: CASSLAGTGLRNTIYF.

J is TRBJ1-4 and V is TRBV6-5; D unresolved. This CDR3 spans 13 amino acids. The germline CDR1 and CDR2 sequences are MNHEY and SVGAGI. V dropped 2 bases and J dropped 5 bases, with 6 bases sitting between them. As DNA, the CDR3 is TGTGCCAGCAGTTACGATGCGAATGAAAAACTGTTTTTT. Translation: CASSYDANEKLFF.

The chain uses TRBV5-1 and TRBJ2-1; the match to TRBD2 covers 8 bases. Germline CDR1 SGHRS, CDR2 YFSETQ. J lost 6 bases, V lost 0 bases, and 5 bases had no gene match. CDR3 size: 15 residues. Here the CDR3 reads CASSLEGLETNEQFF. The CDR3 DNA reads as TGCGCCAGCAGCTTGGAGGGACTAGAGACCAATGAGCAGTTCTTC.

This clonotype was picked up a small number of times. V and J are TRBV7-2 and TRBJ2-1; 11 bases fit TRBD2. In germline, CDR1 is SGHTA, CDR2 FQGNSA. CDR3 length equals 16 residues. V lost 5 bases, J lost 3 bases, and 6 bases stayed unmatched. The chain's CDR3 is CASSATTSGVYNEQFF. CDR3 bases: TGTGCCAGCAGCGCGACGACTAGCGGGGTCTACAATGAGCAGTTCTTC.

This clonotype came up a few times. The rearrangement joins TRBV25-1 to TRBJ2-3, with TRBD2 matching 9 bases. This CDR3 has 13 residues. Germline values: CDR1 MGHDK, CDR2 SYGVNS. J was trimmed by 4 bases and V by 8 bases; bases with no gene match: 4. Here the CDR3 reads CASAGGSPDTQYF. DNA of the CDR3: TGTGCCAGCGCGGGGGGGTCCCCAGATACGCAGTATTTT.

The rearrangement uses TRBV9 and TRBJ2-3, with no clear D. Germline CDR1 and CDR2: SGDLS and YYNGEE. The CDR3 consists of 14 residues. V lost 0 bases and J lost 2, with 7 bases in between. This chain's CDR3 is CASSVAQVTDTQYF. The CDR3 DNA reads TGTGCCAGCAGCGTAGCGCAGGTCACAGATACGCAGTATTTT.

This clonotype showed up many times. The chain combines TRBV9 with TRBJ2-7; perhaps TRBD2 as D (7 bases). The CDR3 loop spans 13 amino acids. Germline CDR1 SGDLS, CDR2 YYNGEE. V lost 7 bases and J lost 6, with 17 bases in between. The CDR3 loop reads CASGYGGAGEQYF. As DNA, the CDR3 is TGTGCCAGCGGTTATGGGGGGGCGGGCGAGCAGTACTTC.